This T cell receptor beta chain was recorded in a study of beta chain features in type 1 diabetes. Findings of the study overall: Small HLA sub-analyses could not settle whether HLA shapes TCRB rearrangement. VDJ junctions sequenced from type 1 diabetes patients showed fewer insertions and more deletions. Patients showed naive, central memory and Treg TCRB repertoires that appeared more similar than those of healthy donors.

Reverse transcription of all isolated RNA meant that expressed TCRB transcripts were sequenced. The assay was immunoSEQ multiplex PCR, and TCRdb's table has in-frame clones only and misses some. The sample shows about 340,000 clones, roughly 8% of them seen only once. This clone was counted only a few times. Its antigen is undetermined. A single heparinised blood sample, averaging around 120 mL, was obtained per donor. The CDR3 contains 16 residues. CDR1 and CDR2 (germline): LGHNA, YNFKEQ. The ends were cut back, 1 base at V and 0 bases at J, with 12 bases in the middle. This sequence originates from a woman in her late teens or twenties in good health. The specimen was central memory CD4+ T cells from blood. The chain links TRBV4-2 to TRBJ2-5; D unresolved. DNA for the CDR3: TGTGCCAGCAGCCAAGTTACGCCAGGCCACCAAGAGACCCAGTACTTC. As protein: CASSQVTPGHQETQYF.